Following are 15 T cell receptor beta chains from one sample sequenced in a study of T cells in Graves' hyperthyroidism and ophthalmopathy. Amplification of TCR beta CDR3 regions used RNA as the template. The primer set for the first-round RT-PCR of the TCR CDR3 was HTBI. TCRdb reprocessed the multiplex PCR reads via MiXCR and lists one record per CDR3 protein. The table lists around 690,000 distinct CDR3 sequences, roughly 17% of them singletons, with 15% in the top ten. The sample comprised blood. These receptors originate from a man in his fifties with Graves' hyperthyroidism.

This clonotype was recorded many times. This chain connects TRBV11-2 to TRBJ1-1; D remains ambiguous. The V end lost 3 bases, the J end lost 7 bases, and 12 bases lay between the germline ends. Germline CDR1 and CDR2: SGHAT and FQNNGV. This CDR3 has 13 amino acids. Written as DNA, the CDR3 is TGTGCCAGCAGCTTTATGAGGGTTAGTGAAGCTTTCTTT. It yields the protein CASSFMRVSEAFF.

This clonotype was observed a handful of times. V and J are TRBV9 and TRBJ2-3; TRBD2 might be the D (6 bases). The V gene lost 4 bases and the J gene lost 4 bases, with 13 bases spanning the gap. Germline V gene lookup returns CDR1 SGDLS and CDR2 YYNGEE. This CDR3 has 14 amino acids. Written as DNA, the CDR3 is TGTGCCAGCAGCTACGGGAGATGGGCAGATACGCAGTATTTT. As protein: CASSYGRWADTQYF.

This clonotype occurred many times. The CDR3 here is CSVEPENTEAFF. The CDR3 DNA reads TGCAGCGTTGAGCCCGAGAACACTGAAGCTTTCTTT. The rearrangement uses TRBV29-1 and TRBJ1-1; D is uncertain. The CDR3 has 12 amino acids. The germline V gene encodes CDR1 SQVTM and CDR2 ANQGSEA. V dropped 3 bases and J dropped 1 base, with 6 bases sitting between them.

This clonotype was picked up one time. V is TRBV6-1 and J is TRBJ2-5, with a possible D match to TRBD2 (6 bases). CDR1 and CDR2 from the germline V gene are MNHNS and SASEGT. The V gene lost 7 bases and the J gene lost 1 base, with 16 bases spanning the gap. This CDR3 has 15 amino acids. As DNA, the CDR3 is TGTGCCAGCAAGGACGGGACTCAGTGCCAAGAGACCCAGTACTTC. Translation: CASKDGTQCQETQYF.

This clonotype was observed at least ten times. The chain employs TRBV3-1 and TRBJ1-2; 8 bases are shared with TRBD1. Germline V gene sequence: CDR1 LGHDT, CDR2 YNNKEL (reference sequence). Germline trimming cut 4 bases from V and 4 bases from J; bases unmatched to any gene: 8. The CDR3 runs 15 residues. CDR3 loop: CASSPSTGGTYGYTF. In DNA, the CDR3 is TGTGCCAGCAGCCCATCAACAGGGGGAACCTATGGCTACACCTTC.

This clonotype was detected ten times or more. J is TRBJ1-2 and V is TRBV28; 7 nucleotides line up with TRBD1. This CDR3 is 15 amino acids long. Germline trimming cut 5 bases from V and 4 bases from J; bases unmatched to any gene: 10. Germline loops: CDR1 MDHEN, CDR2 SYDVKM. In nucleotides, the CDR3 is TGTGCCAGCAGTAGACAGGGATGGTCGGGCTATGGCTACACCTTC. This translates into CASSRQGWSGYGYTF.

This clonotype was observed a handful of times. The chain links TRBV5-6 to TRBJ2-7, with a possible D match to TRBD2 (6 bases). The germline V gene has CDR1 SGHDT and CDR2 YYEEEE. V was shortened by 5 bases and J by 3 bases, with 15 bases between the two germline ends. The CDR3 has 14 residues. The CDR3 region has the DNA TGTGCCAGCAGGTCCGGGGGAAAAAACTACGAGCAGTACTTC. Protein: CASRSGGKNYEQYF.

This clonotype showed up many times. The rearrangement joins TRBV28 to TRBJ2-4, with D possibly being TRBD1 (6 bases). Germline V gene lookup returns CDR1 MDHEN and CDR2 SYDVKM. There are 13 residues in the CDR3. V was cut by 3 bases and J by 8 bases, with 11 bases left in between. CDR3 region: CASSFRGWDIQYF. The CDR3 nucleotides are TGTGCCAGCAGTTTTAGGGGGTGGGACATTCAGTACTTC.

This sequence joins TRBV30 and TRBJ2-3; D remains ambiguous. The germline gives CDR1 GTSNPN, CDR2 SVGIG (reference sequence). This CDR3 contains 13 residues. V lost 3 bases to trimming and J lost 4 bases, with 11 bases between them. Written as DNA, the CDR3 is TGTGCCTGGAGCGATATCGCCGCAGATACGCAGTATTTT. Translated, it gives CAWSDIAADTQYF.

This chain uses TRBV19 with TRBJ1-2; 9 bases agree with TRBD1. The V segment lost 6 bases and the J segment 7 bases; nucleotides outside the gene matches: 12. CDR1 LNHDA and CDR2 SQIVND come from the germline V gene (reference sequence). CDR3 length equals 15 residues. The CDR3 loop reads CASRRSQGAPGGYTF. CDR3 bases: TGTGCCAGTAGGCGATCACAGGGGGCGCCGGGTGGCTACACCTTC.

This clonotype was observed many times. V gene TRBV28 combines with J gene TRBJ1-5; 7 bases align to TRBD1. In germline, CDR1 is MDHEN, CDR2 SYDVKM. CDR3 length: 17 amino acids. V was clipped by 5 bases and J by 0 bases; unmatched bases: 10. The chain's CDR3 is CASSVPGQRYSNQPQHF. Written as DNA, the CDR3 is TGTGCCAGCAGTGTCCCGGGACAGAGATATAGCAATCAGCCCCAGCATTTT. The full variable domain, completed using reference TRBV28 and TRBJ1-5, is DVKVTQSSRYLVKRTGEKVFLECVQDMDHENMFWYRQDPGLGLRLIYFSYDVKMKEKGDIPEGYSVSREKKERFSLILESASTNQTSMYLCASSVPGQRYSNQPQHFGDGTRLSIL.

This clonotype was counted only a few times. The rearrangement joins TRBV29-1 to TRBJ1-2; possibly TRBD1 for D (5 bases). Trimming took 3 bases from V and 8 from J, leaving 16 bases between them. The germline V gene encodes CDR1 SQVTM and CDR2 ANQGSEA. CDR3 length: 13 amino acids. The CDR3 nucleotides are TGCAGCGTTGATGCTGGGGGAGCGGAAGGCTACACCTTC. Translating gives CSVDAGGAEGYTF.

This clonotype has at least ten counts. The chain has TRBV15 and TRBJ2-5; TRBD1 matches 7 bases. V gave up 5 bases and J gave up 1 base; unmatched junction bases: 10. Germline V lookup: CDR1 LNHNV, CDR2 YYDKDF (reference sequence). The CDR3 spans 16 residues. The chain's CDR3 is CATSPRQGASQETQYF. The CDR3 DNA sequence: TGTGCCACCAGCCCGCGACAGGGAGCCTCCCAAGAGACCCAGTACTTC.

This clonotype was counted at least ten times. The chain has TRBV5-1 and TRBJ1-1, with unresolved D. V lost 2 bases to trimming and J lost 1 base, with 9 bases between them. Germline V gene data show CDR1 as SGHRS and CDR2 as YFSETQ. The CDR3 loop spans 14 amino acids. The DNA of the CDR3 is TGCGCCAGCAGCTTCGAAAGTACGAACACTGAAGCTTTCTTT. Amino acid sequence: CASSFESTNTEAFF.

At least ten counts were recorded for this clonotype. V gene TRBV28 combines with J gene TRBJ1-1, with TRBD1 as a possible D gene (5 bases). The CDR3 spans 13 residues. V shed 0 bases and J shed 6 bases, with 8 bases lying between them. From germline, CDR1 is MDHEN and CDR2 SYDVKM. CDR3 bases: TGTGCCAGCAGTTTATGGGGGGAGTCTGAAGCTTTCTTT. As protein: CASSLWGESEAFF.